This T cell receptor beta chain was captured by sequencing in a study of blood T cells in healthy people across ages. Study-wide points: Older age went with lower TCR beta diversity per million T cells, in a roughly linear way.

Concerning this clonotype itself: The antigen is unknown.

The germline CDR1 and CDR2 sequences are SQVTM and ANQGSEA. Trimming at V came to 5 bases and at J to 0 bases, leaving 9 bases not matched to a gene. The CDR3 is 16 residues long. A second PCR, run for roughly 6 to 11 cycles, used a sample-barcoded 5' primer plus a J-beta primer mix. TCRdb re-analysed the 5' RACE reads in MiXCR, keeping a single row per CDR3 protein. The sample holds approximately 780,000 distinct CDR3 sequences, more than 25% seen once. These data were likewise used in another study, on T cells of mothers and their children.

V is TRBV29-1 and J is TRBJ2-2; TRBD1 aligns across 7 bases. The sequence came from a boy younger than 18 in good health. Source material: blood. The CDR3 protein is CSVKTYDRANTGELFF. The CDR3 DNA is TGCAGCGTTAAGACCTACGACAGGGCGAACACCGGGGAGCTGTTTTTT.